Following are 12 T cell receptor beta chains from one sample sequenced in a study. A single record per CDR3 protein comes from TCRdb applying MiXCR to the RT-PCR reads. The table records around 700,000 distinct CDR3 sequences, over 12% of them present only once. The sequenced material came from memory CD4+ T cells from blood. Every receptor here comes from a female donor in good health, serving as a healthy control.

This clonotype showed up just a few times. The genes are TRBV12-3 or TRBV12-4 and TRBJ1-5, with 12 bases that match TRBD1. J gave up 6 bases and V 6 bases, and 6 bases lay outside the gene matches. The CDR3 length is 15 residues. CDR3 nucleotides: TGTGCCAGCAGGACCGGGACAGGGGGCGGTCAGCCCCAGCATTTT. It encodes CASRTGTGGGQPQHF.

This clonotype has a handful of counts. The rearrangement joins TRBV9 to TRBJ2-1, with TRBD2 matching over 10 bases. V lost 1 base to trimming and J lost 3 bases; unmatched junction nucleotides: 4. CDR1 SGDLS and CDR2 YYNGEE come from the germline V gene. This CDR3 has 16 residues. CDR3 bases: TGTGCCAGCAGCGTATCTAGCGGGAGCCTCTACAATGAGCAGTTCTTC. Its protein is CASSVSSGSLYNEQFF.

This clonotype was detected ten times or more. The V gene is TRBV29-1, the J gene TRBJ2-5; 7 bases are shared with TRBD1. The length of the CDR3 is 17 residues. Trimming at V came to 3 bases and at J to 5 bases, leaving 18 bases not matched to a gene. The germline CDR1 and CDR2 sequences are SQVTM and ANQGSEA. CDR3 DNA: TGCAGCGTTGACTCGGGATTCCGGGACAGACATCGGGAGACCCAGTACTTC. This translates into CSVDSGFRDRHRETQYF.

The chain combines TRBV18 with TRBJ2-1; 13 bases agree with TRBD2. The CDR3 spans 16 residues. Germline V gene lookup returns CDR1 KGHSH and CDR2 LQKENI. J was trimmed by 7 bases and V by 5 bases; bases with no gene match: 8. CDR3 bases: TGTGCCAGCTCATCCGGGACTAGCGGGATAAGGAATGAGCAGTTCTTC. Protein: CASSSGTSGIRNEQFF. Using reference TRBV18 and TRBJ2-1 for the parts outside the CDR3, the full variable domain is NAGVMQNPRHLVRRRGQEARLRCSPMKGHSHVYWYRQLPEEGLKFMVYLQKENIIDESGMPKERFSAEFPKEGPSILRIQQVVRGDSAAYFCASSSGTSGIRNEQFFGPGTRLTVL.

The chain couples TRBV20-1 to TRBJ1-2; 9 bases match TRBD1. V lost 5 bases and J lost 7; bases outside the gene matches: 5. The CDR3 spans 12 residues. Germline-derived CDR1 and CDR2 are DFQATT and SNEGSKA (reference sequence). CDR3 DNA: TGCAGTGCTTACACAGGGGGCGGTGGCTACACCTTC. It yields the protein CSAYTGGGGYTF.

This clonotype was picked up a small number of times. This chain links TRBV18 with TRBJ1-5, with no clear D. Germline V gives CDR1 KGHSH, CDR2 LQKENI. The germline V and J ends were trimmed by 2 bases and 2 bases, with 10 bases remaining between them. The CDR3 has 15 residues. The chain's CDR3 is CASSPGSNRNQPQHF. CDR3 DNA: TGTGCCAGCTCACCAGGGAGTAATCGCAATCAGCCCCAGCATTTT.

This clonotype has at least ten counts. The chain recombines TRBV10-2 with TRBJ1-5; D is undetermined. The germline CDR1 and CDR2 sequences are WSHSY and SAAADI. The V end lost 3 bases, the J end lost 0 bases, and 12 bases lay between the germline ends. The CDR3 sequence is 16 residues long. CDR3 residues: CASSEETGLSNQPQHF. CDR3 DNA sequence: TGCGCCAGCAGTGAAGAAACTGGGCTTAGCAATCAGCCCCAGCATTTT.

This clonotype was counted between two and nine times. V and J are TRBV7-2 and TRBJ1-6; perhaps TRBD1 as D (5 bases). This CDR3 has 13 amino acids. Trimming shortened V by 6 bases and J by 7 bases, and 10 bases separated the two germline ends. CDR1 and CDR2 (germline): SGHTA, FQGNSA. The CDR3 DNA reads TGTGCCAGCAGTTACGGGGCCAATTCACCCCTCCACTTT. Translating it yields CASSYGANSPLHF.

Concerning this clonotype: A much larger clone differs by one base, so this may be a read error. The rearrangement joins TRBV29-1 to TRBJ1-2; D ambiguous. Germline V CDR1 and CDR2: SQVTM, ANQGSEA. The CDR3 runs 12 residues. The CDR3 loop is CSVGGEGYCYTF. As DNA, the CDR3 is TGCAGCGTTGGTGGCGAGGGCTATTGCTACACCTTC.

This clonotype was seen many times. This chain links TRBV20-1 with TRBJ2-2, with TRBD1 identical over 7 bases. This CDR3 has 15 amino acids. V lost 5 bases to trimming and J lost 4 bases; unmatched junction nucleotides: 10. Germline V gives CDR1 DFQATT, CDR2 SNEGSKA (reference sequence). The CDR3 coding sequence is TGCAGTGCTGGACAGGCTGAGGGGACCACCGGGGAGCTGTTTTTT. Residues: CSAGQAEGTTGELFF.

This clonotype was seen a handful of times. The chain carries TRBV12-3 or TRBV12-4 and TRBJ2-3, with D unresolved. The V gene lost 8 bases and the J gene lost 0 bases, with 12 bases spanning the gap. CDR3 length equals 14 residues. CDR3 residues: CASQVWGSTDTQYF. CDR3 sequence (DNA): TGTGCCAGCCAGGTCTGGGGAAGCACAGATACGCAGTATTTT.

Concerning this clonotype itself: Possible read error: a much larger clone is one base away. This rearrangement joins TRBV10-3 to TRBJ1-1; possibly TRBD1 for D (5 bases). CDR1 ENHRY and CDR2 SYGVKD come from the germline V gene. V was shortened by 5 bases and J by 8 bases, with 15 bases between the two germline ends. The CDR3 contains 13 residues. This CDR3 is CAISKPRVAEAFF. CDR3 DNA sequence: TGTGCCATCAGTAAGCCCAGGGTTGCAGAAGCTTTCTTT.